This TCR beta chain comes out of a study of human T cells and chemical hapten exposure. Study-level background: Throughout a study of 20 to 30 weeks, patients underwent weekly scalp administration of diphenylcyclopropenone doses.

Germline CDR1 PRHDT, CDR2 FYEKMQ (reference sequence). Trimming removed 5 bases from V and 5 bases from J, with 16 bases in between. CDR3 size: 14 residues. Via MiXCR, TCRdb re-called the RACE reads, giving one row per CDR3 protein. The sample gives 380,000 or so distinct CDR3 sequences, around 5% of which show up once; 2% to 2.5% is in the top ten. Stated time point: patch test 1, 2 weeks after DPC sensitization. Treatment specified: therapeutic diphenylcyclopropenone sensitization with weekly scalp DPC. This clonotype has a count of ten or more. The rearrangement links TRBV13 to TRBJ2-7; D tentatively reads TRBD1 or TRBD2 (7 bases each). This sequence originates from a woman between 45 and 65 years old with alopecia areata. Some clones in this sample may be carry-over from other donors' samples. Sequences were derived from whole blood, sampled in connection with sensitization to the hapten diphenylcyclopropenone (DPC). CDR3 residues: CASSSGTVRHEQYF. The CDR3 DNA reads as TGTGCCAGCAGCAGCGGGACAGTTCGGCACGAGCAGTACTTC.